A single sample gave rise to the 22 T cell receptor beta chains below, sequenced in a study of T cell repertoires in cytomegalovirus infection. TCRdb passed the reads through MiXCR, listing each CDR3 protein once. Here the sample spans approximately 160,000 distinct CDR3 sequences, 17% being singletons. The sequencing input was CD8+ T cells from PBMCs. These receptor sequences come from a human donor in good health (CMV status not recorded). Some clones in this sample may be carry-over from other donors' samples.

This clonotype was seen a handful of times. Here the CDR3 DNA reads TGTGCCAGCAGCGCAACAGGGGACCCCGAGCAGTACTTC. This gives the protein CASSATGDPEQYF. The rearrangement links TRBV7-6 to TRBJ2-7; TRBD1 matches 7 bases. The V gene end was trimmed by 5 bases and the J gene end by 6 bases; junction bases not matched to a gene: 7. Looked up from germline, CDR1 is SGHVS and CDR2 is FNYEAQ. The CDR3 length is 13 residues.

This clonotype was picked up a small number of times. V gene TRBV28 combines with J gene TRBJ2-7; possible D gene TRBD2, 5 bases. Germline V gene sequence: CDR1 MDHEN, CDR2 SYDVKM. The V gene lost 3 bases and the J gene lost 5 bases, with 23 bases spanning the gap. CDR3 size: 17 residues. CDR3 residues: CASSFWSTGKIRNEQYF. The DNA of the CDR3 is TGTGCCAGCAGTTTTTGGTCTACCGGGAAGATTCGCAACGAGCAGTACTTC.

The V gene is TRBV6-5, the J gene TRBJ1-2, with 7 nucleotides matching TRBD1. V dropped 9 bases and J dropped 4; count of bases not matched to a gene: 11. Germline V gene sequence: CDR1 MNHEY, CDR2 SVGAGI. CDR3 length: 14 amino acids. CDR3 residues: CARMTGTGAYGYTF. The CDR3 DNA reads as TGTGCCAGGATGACAGGGACCGGCGCCTATGGCTACACCTTC.

This rearrangement joins TRBV5-6 to TRBJ1-1; D uncertain. This CDR3 is built from 13 residues. Germline V CDR1 and CDR2: SGHDT, YYEEEE. Trimming removed 4 bases at V and 6 bases at J, with 13 bases between. The CDR3 here is CASSLGGSPEAFF. The DNA for the CDR3 is TGTGCCAGCAGCCTCGGTGGTTCCCCTGAAGCTTTCTTT. Full variable domain (rest looked up from reference TRBV5-6 and TRBJ1-1): DAGVTQSPTHLIKTRGQQVTLRCSPKSGHDTVSWYQQALGQGPQFIFQYYEEEERQRGNFPDRFSGHQFPNYSSELNVNALLLGDSALYLCASSLGGSPEAFFGQGTRLTVV.

This sequence joins TRBV7-9 and TRBJ2-5; 8 bases are shared with TRBD1. The CDR3 has 14 residues. The V gene's germline CDR1 is SEHNR and CDR2 FQNEAQ (reference sequence). The ends lost 4 bases at V and 0 bases at J; junction bases unmatched: 1. For the CDR3, the DNA is TGTGCCAGCAGCTCGGGACAGGACCAAGAGACCCAGTACTTC. Protein product: CASSSGQDQETQYF.

This clonotype was observed a few times. CDR3 sequence reads: CASSLVASGSGGEQFF. In DNA form, the CDR3 reads TGTGCCAGCAGCTTAGTAGCTAGCGGGAGTGGAGGTGAGCAGTTCTTC. The gene calls are TRBV7-6 and TRBJ2-1, with 10 bases identical to TRBD2. In germline, CDR1 is SGHVS, CDR2 FNYEAQ. Trimming took 1 base from V and 9 from J; bases not matched to a gene: 9. This CDR3 has 16 residues.

This rearrangement joins TRBV6-6 to TRBJ2-3; a weak D match, TRBD2 (7 bases). Trimming removed 10 bases from V and 4 bases from J, with 15 bases in between. CDR3 length: 13 residues. In germline, CDR1 is MNHNY, CDR2 SVGAGI (reference sequence). Here the CDR3 DNA reads TGTGCCACCCGAAGGGGGGGTGCAGATACGCAGTATTTT. Translated, it gives CATRRGGADTQYF.

This clonotype was counted only a few times. This chain links TRBV7-8 with TRBJ1-5; possibly TRBD1 for D (5 bases). Trimming cost V 5 bases and J 5 bases, with 7 bases left between them. The germline gives CDR1 SGHVS, CDR2 FQNEAQ. The CDR3 spans 12 residues. The CDR3 loop is CASSRGDQPQHF. The CDR3 DNA reads TGTGCCAGCAGCCGGGGCGATCAGCCCCAGCATTTT.

This clonotype was counted only a few times. The rearrangement links TRBV7-9 to TRBJ1-1; 7 bases line up with TRBD1. J was trimmed by 2 bases and V by 5 bases; bases with no gene match: 8. Germline V gene lookup returns CDR1 SEHNR and CDR2 FQNEAQ (reference sequence). This CDR3 contains 15 residues. CDR3 residues: CASSLAGGGNTEAFF. The CDR3 region has the DNA TGTGCCAGCAGCCTCGCAGGGGGAGGAAACACTGAAGCTTTCTTT.

The chain is built from TRBV29-1 and TRBJ2-1; TRBD1 matches 9 bases. This CDR3 contains 14 residues. Germline V gene sequence: CDR1 SQVTM, CDR2 ANQGSEA. J gave up 6 bases and V 1 base, and 4 bases lay outside the gene matches. CDR3 amino acids: CSVEGDRVGNEQFF. In DNA, the CDR3 is TGCAGCGTTGAAGGGGACAGGGTGGGCAATGAGCAGTTCTTC.

V usage is TRBV5-1 and J usage is TRBJ2-1, with 9 bases aligning to TRBD2. The J segment lost 5 bases and the V segment lost 1 base, leaving 7 bases of the junction unmatched. CDR3 length: 16 residues. Germline lookup yields CDR1 SGHRS and CDR2 YFSETQ. The CDR3 DNA sequence: TGCGCCAGCAGCTTGAGGCGGGAGGGCCTCAACAATGAGCAGTTCTTC. Protein product: CASSLRREGLNNEQFF.

This clonotype appeared a few times. The chain combines TRBV7-2 with TRBJ1-2, with D maybe TRBD1 (5 bases). CDR3 size: 14 residues. Looked up from germline, CDR1 is SGHTA and CDR2 is FQGNSA. With 0 bases removed from V and 5 bases from J, the gap between germline ends came to 10 bases. The DNA of the CDR3 is TGTGCCAGCAGCTTAGCGCCTGACAGATATGGCTACACCTTC. Its protein is CASSLAPDRYGYTF.

This clonotype was seen a handful of times. The chain employs TRBV12-3 or TRBV12-4 and TRBJ1-1, with TRBD1 identical over 8 bases. The length of the CDR3 is 14 residues. V dropped 4 bases and J dropped 1; count of bases not matched to a gene: 2. The CDR3 reads CASSYQGANTEAFF. Written as DNA, the CDR3 is TGTGCCAGCAGTTATCAGGGGGCGAACACTGAAGCTTTCTTT.

The sample holds many counts of this clonotype. In nucleotides, the CDR3 is TGTGCCAGCAGCTCTGGGACTAGCGGCCTCCTTTACGAGCAGTACTTC. As protein: CASSSGTSGLLYEQYF. The chain has TRBV11-2 and TRBJ2-7, with 11 bases fitting TRBD2. Germline V gene lookup returns CDR1 SGHAT and CDR2 FQNNGV. This CDR3 spans 16 amino acids. V lost 4 bases, J lost 4 bases, and 9 bases stayed unmatched. The variable domain in full, completed from reference TRBV11-2 and TRBJ2-7, reads EAGVAQSPRYKIIEKRQSVAFWCNPISGHATLYWYQQILGQGPKLLIQFQNNGVVDDSQLPKDRFSAERLKGVDSTLKIQPAKLEDSAVYLCASSSGTSGLLYEQYFGPGTRLTVT.

This rearrangement joins TRBV7-6 to TRBJ2-4; 8 bases are a match to TRBD1. Germline assignment: CDR1 SGHVS and CDR2 FNYEAQ. The CDR3 covers 16 residues. Trimming at V came to 2 bases and at J to 8 bases, leaving 11 bases not matched to a gene. The CDR3 DNA reads TGTGCCAGCAGCTTATCTCCGACAGGGGCTGTGGACATTCAGTACTTC. This encodes CASSLSPTGAVDIQYF.

This clonotype showed up many times. The V call is TRBV7-2, the J call TRBJ2-1; D is ambiguous. The CDR3 consists of 13 residues. V lost 4 bases and J 0 bases, leaving 4 bases between the germline ends. CDR1 and CDR2 (germline): SGHTA, FQGNSA. The CDR3 reads CASSSPSYNEQFF. CDR3 nucleotide sequence: TGTGCCAGCAGCTCGCCCTCCTACAATGAGCAGTTCTTC.

The rearrangement joins TRBV7-9 to TRBJ1-3, with D maybe TRBD1 (6 bases). This CDR3 region has 16 residues. V was shortened by 1 base and J by 3 bases, with 13 bases between the two germline ends. Germline V gene lookup returns CDR1 SEHNR and CDR2 FQNEAQ (reference sequence). The DNA of the CDR3 is TGTGCCAGCAGCTTAGAACCGGGGGCTCATGGAAACACCATATATTTT. This translates into CASSLEPGAHGNTIYF.

The chain couples TRBV24-1 to TRBJ2-1, with D hard to call. Germline CDR1 KGHDR, CDR2 SFDVKD. V lost 9 bases and J lost 6, with 14 bases in between. CDR3 length: 13 amino acids. The DNA of the CDR3 is TGTGCCACCGGCGCCCTAAGGGCCAATGAGCAGTTCTTC. This encodes CATGALRANEQFF.

The CDR3 nucleotides are TGTGCCAGCAGTGAAGCCAAGCGTTTGAACACCGGGGAGCTGTTTTTT. Its translation: CASSEAKRLNTGELFF. The chain combines TRBV2 with TRBJ2-2, with D unresolved. The CDR3 length is 16 residues. Trimming cost V 0 bases and J 1 base, with 9 bases left between them. In germline, CDR1 is SNHLY, CDR2 FYNNEI. Complete variable domain (other parts from reference TRBV2 and TRBJ2-2): EPEVTQTPSHQVTQMGQEVILRCVPISNHLYFYWYRQILGQKVEFLVSFYNNEISEKSEIFDDQFSVERPDGSNFTLKIRSTKLEDSAMYFCASSEAKRLNTGELFFGEGSRLTVL.

This sequence joins TRBV11-2 and TRBJ1-2; possible D gene TRBD1, 5 bases. Trimming shortened V by 4 bases and J by 2 bases, and 20 bases separated the two germline ends. Looked up from germline, CDR1 is SGHAT and CDR2 is FQNNGV. The CDR3 covers 17 residues. CDR3 sequence: CASSSDVLGRGNYGYTF. The CDR3 nucleotides are TGTGCCAGCAGCTCAGACGTACTGGGGAGGGGAAACTATGGCTACACCTTC. The variable domain in full, with the rest retrieved from reference TRBV11-2 and TRBJ1-2, is EAGVAQSPRYKIIEKRQSVAFWCNPISGHATLYWYQQILGQGPKLLIQFQNNGVVDDSQLPKDRFSAERLKGVDSTLKIQPAKLEDSAVYLCASSSDVLGRGNYGYTFGSGTRLTVV.

The sample holds a few counts of this clonotype. The junction shows a germline mismatch at one end, possibly a read error. The chain couples TRBV29-1 to TRBJ2-3; D not certain. The CDR3 consists of 13 residues. Germline CDR1 SQVTM, CDR2 ANQGSEA. Here the CDR3 reads CSIEGSSTDTQYF. The CDR3 coding sequence is TGCAGCATTGAAGGATCCAGCACAGATACGCAGTATTTT.

This clonotype was seen a few times. The chain couples TRBV2 to TRBJ2-1; 11 nucleotides align to TRBD2. The germline CDR1 and CDR2 sequences are SNHLY and FYNNEI. The CDR3 covers 17 residues. V was clipped by 6 bases and J by 0 bases; unmatched bases: 7. The CDR3, as DNA: TGTGCCAGCAGAGCTAGCGGGGGGCCCAACTCCTACAATGAGCAGTTCTTC. Protein sequence: CASRASGGPNSYNEQFF.